A selection of T cell receptor beta chains follows, all from one sample in a study of blood T cell repertoires in COVID-19. Sequencing used immunoSEQ multiplex PCR; TCRdb keeps in-frame clones, though not all of them. The sample lists around 180,000 clones; around 80% were seen once. Sequenced material: peripheral blood. The source of these receptors is a woman of 80 years or more with COVID-19, enrolled during active disease. The CDR3 runs from the conserved cysteine through the conserved F or W. Fields, in order: CDR3 protein, CDR3 DNA, V gene, D gene, J gene, clone size. A D gene is named only where the DNA matches it firmly. A row's size may be missing; if present it is once, few, many or a size class.

CDR3 protein: CASSAWRASRSTDTQYF; CDR3 DNA: TGTGCCAGCAGCGCCTGGCGGGCTAGCAGAAGCACAGATACGCAGTATTTT; V gene: TRBV7-8; D gene: .; J gene: TRBJ2-3; clone size: few
CDR3 protein: CASSEGTGAGYTF; CDR3 DNA: TGTGCCAGCAGTGAAGGGACAGGGGCTGGCTACACCTTC; V gene: TRBV2; D gene: TRBD1; J gene: TRBJ1-2; clone size: .
CDR3 protein: CASSTDRATNEKLFF; CDR3 DNA: TGTGCCAGCAGCACCGACAGAGCAACTAATGAAAAACTGTTTTTT; V gene: TRBV21-1; D gene: .; J gene: TRBJ1-4; clone size: .
CDR3 protein: CASRTTSGTGELFF; CDR3 DNA: TGTGCCAGCAGGACCACTAGTGGCACCGGGGAGCTGTTTTTT; V gene: TRBV7-9; D gene: .; J gene: TRBJ2-2; clone size: .
CDR3 protein: CASSFRTSGGETYEQYF; CDR3 DNA: TGTGCCAGCAGCTTCCGGACTAGCGGGGGGGAGACCTACGAGCAGTACTTC; V gene: TRBV7-2; D gene: TRBD2; J gene: TRBJ2-7; clone size: few
CDR3 protein: CASRLVGDRSSYNSPLHF; CDR3 DNA: TGTGCAAGTCGCTTAGTCGGGGACAGGAGCTCCTATAATTCACCCCTCCACTTT; V gene: TRBV12-2; D gene: .; J gene: TRBJ1-6; clone size: .
CDR3 protein: CASSQDELGGAQFF; CDR3 DNA: TGTGCCAGCAGCCAAGATGAACTCGGGGGTGCGCAGTTCTTC; V gene: TRBV4-2; D gene: .; J gene: TRBJ2-1; clone size: .
CDR3 protein: CSVGDRMGTDTQYF; CDR3 DNA: TGCAGCGTTGGGGACAGGATGGGGACAGATACGCAGTATTTT; V gene: TRBV29-1; D gene: TRBD1; J gene: TRBJ2-3; clone size: .
CDR3 protein: CASSGGWGEQFF; CDR3 DNA: TGTGCCAGCAGCGGGGGGTGGGGTGAGCAGTTCTTC; V gene: TRBV2; D gene: TRBD2; J gene: TRBJ2-1; clone size: .
CDR3 protein: CASSNGLAGGYQETQYF; CDR3 DNA: TGCGCCAGCAGCAACGGACTAGCGGGGGGGTACCAAGAGACCCAGTACTTC; V gene: TRBV5-1; D gene: TRBD2; J gene: TRBJ2-5; clone size: .
CDR3 protein: CASSSPWGSVTEAFF; CDR3 DNA: TGTGCCAGCAGCTCCCCCTGGGGCTCGGTCACTGAAGCTTTCTTT; V gene: TRBV7-9; D gene: .; J gene: TRBJ1-1; clone size: .
CDR3 protein: CASSIGREEVYEQYF; CDR3 DNA: TGTGCCAGTAGTATCGGGCGGGAGGAGGTTTACGAGCAGTACTTC; V gene: TRBV19; D gene: TRBD2; J gene: TRBJ2-7; clone size: .
CDR3 protein: CASSPTGSNQPQHF; CDR3 DNA: TGTGCCAGTAGTCCTACAGGGAGCAATCAGCCCCAGCATTTT; V gene: TRBV19; D gene: .; J gene: TRBJ1-5; clone size: .
CDR3 protein: CATTLTGGTGELFF; CDR3 DNA: TGTGCCACCACCTTGACAGGGGGCACCGGGGAGCTGTTTTTT; V gene: TRBV27; D gene: TRBD1; J gene: TRBJ2-2; clone size: .
CDR3 protein: CASSPVPGVSYGYTF; CDR3 DNA: TGTGCCAGCAGTCCAGTCCCGGGAGTTAGCTATGGCTACACCTTC; V gene: TRBV28; D gene: .; J gene: TRBJ1-2; clone size: .
CDR3 protein: CTSSLRGKGPYLAKNIQYF; CDR3 DNA: TGCACCAGCAGCCTTCGGGGGAAGGGGCCTTATCTAGCCAAAAACATTCAGTACTTC; V gene: TRBV1; D gene: .; J gene: TRBJ2-4; clone size: .
CDR3 protein: CASSLSGSQYGYTF; CDR3 DNA: TGTGCCAGCAGCTTAAGCGGTTCACAATATGGCTACACCTTC; V gene: TRBV7-6; D gene: .; J gene: TRBJ1-2; clone size: .
CDR3 protein: CASSLSGASFGYTF; CDR3 DNA: TGTGCCAGCAGTTTATCAGGGGCCTCGTTTGGCTACACCTTC; V gene: TRBV27; D gene: .; J gene: TRBJ1-2; clone size: .
CDR3 protein: CASSRDTGAHQPQHF; CDR3 DNA: TGTGCCAGCAGCCGAGATACAGGGGCCCATCAGCCCCAGCATTTT; V gene: TRBV11-2; D gene: TRBD1; J gene: TRBJ1-5; clone size: .
CDR3 protein: CASSSLAKETQYF; CDR3 DNA: TGTGCCAGCAGCTCGCTAGCGAAAGAGACCCAGTACTTC; V gene: TRBV7-2; D gene: .; J gene: TRBJ2-5; clone size: .
CDR3 protein: CASSISGGPDTGELFF; CDR3 DNA: TGTGCCAGCAGCATTAGCGGGGGGCCGGACACCGGGGAGCTGTTTTTT; V gene: TRBV9; D gene: TRBD2; J gene: TRBJ2-2; clone size: .
CDR3 protein: CASSVYRDLNTEAFF; CDR3 DNA: TGTGCCAGCAGCGTCTACAGGGATCTGAACACTGAAGCTTTCTTT; V gene: TRBV7-9; D gene: .; J gene: TRBJ1-1; clone size: .
CDR3 protein: CASSQLAGVGEQYF; CDR3 DNA: TGTGCCAGCAGCCAACTAGCGGGAGTGGGAGAGCAGTACTTC; V gene: TRBV3-1/TRBV3-2; D gene: TRBD2; J gene: TRBJ2-7; clone size: .
CDR3 protein: CASSLALGTPSYEQYF; CDR3 DNA: TGTGCCAGCAGCTTAGCGCTTGGCACCCCATCCTACGAGCAGTACTTC; V gene: TRBV7-9; D gene: .; J gene: TRBJ2-7; clone size: .
CDR3 protein: CASSPPGQGRRNEQFF; CDR3 DNA: TGTGCCAGCAGCCCCCCGGGACAGGGGAGAAGGAATGAGCAGTTCTTC; V gene: TRBV7-2; D gene: TRBD1; J gene: TRBJ2-1; clone size: .
CDR3 protein: CASSPRTGLSGEKLFF; CDR3 DNA: TGCGCCAGCAGCCCACGTACTGGGCTAAGTGGTGAAAAACTGTTTTTT; V gene: TRBV4-1; D gene: .; J gene: TRBJ1-4; clone size: once
CDR3 protein: CASSQVRDFLGSTEAFF; CDR3 DNA: TGTGCCAGCAGCCAAGTCCGGGACTTCCTGGGGAGCACTGAAGCTTTCTTT; V gene: TRBV14; D gene: .; J gene: TRBJ1-1; clone size: few
CDR3 protein: CASSVAGVQETQYF; CDR3 DNA: TGTGCCAGCAGCGTAGCGGGAGTGCAAGAGACCCAGTACTTC; V gene: TRBV9; D gene: .; J gene: TRBJ2-5; clone size: .
CDR3 protein: CASSYERDRCYEQYF; CDR3 DNA: TGTGCCAGCAGTTACGAGCGGGACCGTTGCTACGAGCAGTACTTC; V gene: TRBV6-7; D gene: TRBD2; J gene: TRBJ2-7; clone size: .
CDR3 protein: CASSVDTNTGELFF; CDR3 DNA: TGTGCCAGCAGTGTTGACACGAACACCGGGGAGCTGTTTTTT; V gene: TRBV2; D gene: .; J gene: TRBJ2-2; clone size: .
CDR3 protein: CAITQTGGGTGELFF; CDR3 DNA: TGTGCCATCACCCAAACGGGGGGGGGCACCGGGGAGCTGTTTTTT; V gene: TRBV10-3; D gene: TRBD2; J gene: TRBJ2-2; clone size: .
CDR3 protein: CASSRVGQPETEAFF; CDR3 DNA: TGTGCCAGCAGTAGGGTGGGGCAGCCTGAGACTGAAGCTTTCTTT; V gene: TRBV27; D gene: .; J gene: TRBJ1-1; clone size: .
CDR3 protein: CASTHRDRGPYEQYF; CDR3 DNA: TGTGCCAGCACTCACCGGGACAGAGGTCCCTACGAGCAGTACTTC; V gene: TRBV27; D gene: TRBD1; J gene: TRBJ2-7; clone size: .
CDR3 protein: CASSYLTDTQYF; CDR3 DNA: TGTGCCAGCAGTTATCTGACAGATACGCAGTATTTT; V gene: TRBV6-2/TRBV6-3; D gene: .; J gene: TRBJ2-3; clone size: .
CDR3 protein: CASSLASGGDNEQFF; CDR3 DNA: TGTGCCAGCAGCTTAGCTAGCGGAGGGGACAATGAGCAGTTCTTC; V gene: TRBV11-2; D gene: TRBD2; J gene: TRBJ2-1; clone size: .
CDR3 protein: CATSRAPGAGSPLHF; CDR3 DNA: TGTGCCACCAGCAGAGCCCCAGGGGCTGGTTCACCCCTCCACTTT; V gene: TRBV15; D gene: .; J gene: TRBJ1-6; clone size: .
CDR3 protein: CAISALDRGDSPLHF; CDR3 DNA: TGTGCCATCAGTGCCTTAGACAGGGGTGATTCACCCCTCCACTTT; V gene: TRBV10-3; D gene: TRBD1; J gene: TRBJ1-6; clone size: .
CDR3 protein: CASSSRTGTDTQYF; CDR3 DNA: TGTGCCAGCTCATCCCGGACTGGCACAGATACGCAGTATTTT; V gene: TRBV18; D gene: .; J gene: TRBJ2-3; clone size: .
CDR3 protein: CASEDRGYGYTF; CDR3 DNA: TGTGCCAGTGAGGACAGGGGCTATGGCTACACCTTC; V gene: TRBV19; D gene: TRBD1; J gene: TRBJ1-2; clone size: once
CDR3 protein: CAIRIGTSGSYEQYF; CDR3 DNA: TGTGCCATCAGGATAGGGACTAGCGGGAGCTACGAGCAGTACTTC; V gene: TRBV10-3; D gene: TRBD2; J gene: TRBJ2-7; clone size: .
CDR3 protein: CASSFAGSNQPQHF; CDR3 DNA: TGTGCCAGCAGCTTTGCAGGTTCCAATCAGCCCCAGCATTTT; V gene: TRBV5-4; D gene: .; J gene: TRBJ1-5; clone size: .
CDR3 protein: CASSHPPGRGPQYF; CDR3 DNA: TGTGCCAGCAGCCATCCCCCGGGTCGGGGTCCACAGTATTTT; V gene: TRBV7-2; D gene: .; J gene: TRBJ2-3; clone size: .
CDR3 protein: CSVLATSGSSYNEQFF; CDR3 DNA: TGCAGCGTTCTGGCCACTAGCGGGAGCTCCTACAATGAGCAGTTCTTC; V gene: TRBV29-1; D gene: TRBD2; J gene: TRBJ2-1; clone size: .
CDR3 protein: CASTSDREGGETQYF; CDR3 DNA: TGTGCCAGCACTAGCGACCGGGAGGGAGGAGAGACCCAGTACTTC; V gene: TRBV7-9; D gene: TRBD2; J gene: TRBJ2-5; clone size: .
CDR3 protein: CASSQHRGLGNTIYF; CDR3 DNA: TGTGCCAGCAGCCAGCACAGGGGGCTTGGAAACACCATATATTTT; V gene: TRBV14; D gene: TRBD1; J gene: TRBJ1-3; clone size: .
CDR3 protein: CASYRGYTEAFF; CDR3 DNA: TGTGCCAGTTACAGGGGGTACACTGAAGCTTTCTTT; V gene: TRBV2; D gene: TRBD1; J gene: TRBJ1-1; clone size: .
CDR3 protein: CASSKMGQSYQPQHF; CDR3 DNA: TGTGCCAGTAGTAAAATGGGACAGAGCTATCAGCCCCAGCATTTT; V gene: TRBV19; D gene: TRBD1; J gene: TRBJ1-5; clone size: .
CDR3 protein: CATSRALRGADTQYF; CDR3 DNA: TGTGCCACCAGCAGAGCGCTACGGGGTGCAGATACGCAGTATTTT; V gene: TRBV15; D gene: .; J gene: TRBJ2-3; clone size: .